Sequencing of this T cell receptor beta chain was carried out in a study of cytomegalovirus exposure and HLA in healthy donors (dated 2017 in TCRdb). A note on the overall study: In an earlier analysis of 450 to 750 of the donors, approximately 260 Gb of sequence data and approximately 100 million unique TCR beta sequences from about 179 million T cells were reported. An early release covering roughly 580 HLA-typed donors comprised about 290 gigabases of sequencing data and 85 million to 100 million unique TCR sequences. Among the roughly 400 genotyped donors, about 85% belonged to the genetic ancestry cluster associated with self-reported Caucasian donors. The aim of the study was to test whether cataloging public T cell receptors could identify signatures of past pathogen exposure. The T cell repertoires of roughly 660 subjects were profiled by immunosequencing and related to cytomegalovirus serostatus. Besides the first cohort of 500 to 700 subjects, a separate validation cohort made up of 120 different subjects was used. To predict cytomegalovirus infection status, the study brought together high-throughput TCR immunosequencing, statistical association of individual TCRs with disease status, and machine learning. To study patterns of TCR occurrence, a later analysis re-analyzed previously published TCR beta repertoires from 700 or so donors and added high-resolution HLA genotyping. In the later analysis, no new phenotypic data were used to find candidate immune exposures; instead, reliance was placed on TCR beta sequences and their occurrence across donors. To decide whether each TCR beta V gene segment behaved as functional or pseudogenic, an earlier analysis of some 570 of the donors relied on high-throughput TCR beta sequencing. Donor age, sex, ethnicity and CMV serostatus were compiled together with the repertoire data. A later genetic analysis took genome-wide SNP genotypes for 398 of the 666 donors and used that subset as a discovery cohort. Every repertoire in the discovery cohort had been generated on one and the same sequencing platform. HLA typing covered class I and class II loci at four-digit resolution. The number of typed donors differed by locus: about 629-630 for A, B, C, DRB1 and DQB1; about 520 for DQA1; about 600 for DPA1; and 400 to 480 for DPB1. A handful of DR-DQ haplotypes were handled as single units for association and clustering because linkage in the cohort was strong. Across roughly 420 genotyped donors of the cohort, an average of about 240,000 unique TCR beta nucleotide sequences per donor were sequenced, and 15% to 20% of those sequences were non-productive. Study-wide findings and limitations: In both the original and validation cohorts, the classifier was reported to diagnose cytomegalovirus status with high specificity and sensitivity. According to the authors, the approach could potentially be generalized to other disease states and immunological phenotypes. A further reported finding was that TCR beta sequences accurately predicted the HLA-A and HLA-B alleles for most subjects in the first cohort. In a later analysis, HLA-associated TCR beta chains showed more clonal expansion and lower generation probabilities than non-associated chains that were equally common. Several of the top co-occurrence clusters appeared to be linked to parvovirus B19, influenza, CMV and Epstein-Barr virus, according to a later analysis. V-gene and J-gene trimming of TCR beta chains was associated with a missense DCLRE1C variant in a later genetic analysis, and the association was replicated in an independent cohort. The 87-base-pair reads could not distinguish some IMGT-functional V segments, including TRBV6-2 and TRBV6-3, so those segments were excluded. Correlated functional status among segregating V segments might be attributable to linkage disequilibrium, but an unknown experimental factor could not be ruled out. Strong co-occurrence of HLA alleles, especially DR and DQ, made assigning TCR associations to individual alleles difficult. The presence/absence analyses assumed that sequencing depth was roughly uniform across donors, and that assumption may not be true. The study listed 150 to 200 TCR beta chains as associated with cytomegalovirus. Most CMV-associated TCR beta chains appeared to be HLA-restricted in a later analysis, and the HLA associations seemed to be driven largely by CMV exposure. While some public TCRs were present in many individuals, most TCR sequences turned up only very rarely across donors. The sequencing pipeline was judged likely to have produced a cluster of highly shared sequence variants as a technical artifact. An earlier analysis of approximately 590 of the donors showed that most TCR beta V segments appeared in productive rearrangements either about 87% or about 30% of the time, which broadly matched IMGT annotations. The earlier analysis of 587 of the donors excluded 15 to 20 rarely observed V segments, including chromosome 9 orphons, because counts were too low. Specific HLA alleles were associated with roughly 17,000 TCR beta sequences at a false discovery rate of 0.05 in a later analysis. A few of the identified cytomegalovirus-associated TCR beta chains were confirmed in vitro to be specific for cytomegalovirus antigens. The only immune exposure information available for the cohort was CMV serostatus. According to a later genetic analysis, donors in an Asian-associated ancestry cluster had fewer N-insertions in productive TCRs than the approximately 700-donor mean. HLA typing was unavailable for some donors at each locus, so association tests used only the typed subset. A later analysis found that TCR association rates varied across HLA loci, with DRB1 alleles showing the most associated TCRs and HLA-C alleles the fewest. In this cohort, only TCR beta chains were sequenced, and detectable features were limited by the absence of alpha or paired-chain data.

The library was prepared using the immunoSEQ multiplex PCR assay. The multiplex PCR relied on a mix of 60 forward primers for TCR Vbeta segments and 13 reverse primers for TCR Jbeta segments. The CDR3 region of rearranged TCR beta genes was amplified from genomic DNA by a multiplex PCR assay. The amplified TCR beta libraries were sequenced on the Illumina HiSeq System as 87-base-pair reads. In the source study's methods: In a later analysis, roughly 80 million unique TCR beta chains were counted across the 666 repertoires, and about 9.9 million of these chains were shared by at least two donors. A nearest-neighbor algorithm error-corrected the raw reads and collapsed the reads into unique sequences, merging closely related sequences to remove PCR and sequencing errors. Alignment of CDR3 sequences to IMGT reference sequences was used to assign V, D and J gene segments. For a sequence to be retained, a match of at least six nucleotides was required to both a V gene segment and a J gene segment. A rearrangement counted as productive if the CDR3 had no stop codons and remained in frame with V and J, and every other rearrangement counted as non-productive. Following IMGT convention, CDR3 was defined as the stretch from the second conserved V-encoded cysteine to the conserved J-encoded phenylalanine. Sequences without an unambiguous match to a single V gene segment were excluded from the earlier analysis of several hundred of the donors. An earlier analysis of approximately 590 of the donors classified V segments as functional when productive rearrangements were above 56.7% and as segregating when the standard deviation between donors was above 5%. A statistical classification framework was built for diagnosing cytomegalovirus status from the catalog of TCR beta chain sequences. In a later analysis, V and J genes were assigned by comparing TCR nucleotide sequences against IMGT/GENE-DB human TR gene sequences. A later analysis assigned CDR3 sequences and most-parsimonious VDJ recombination scenarios with the TCRdist pipeline. In a later analysis, each TCR beta chain was defined by its CDR3 amino acid sequence together with its V-gene family, and reads without a unique V-gene family were excluded. As a way to deal with suspected cross-contamination and a sequencing artifact, a later analysis dropped 592 nucleotide sequences that were highly shared and had low generation probability. In a later analysis, a clonal expansion index was calculated for each public chain from normalized within-repertoire ranks of inferred template counts. A later analysis computed generation probabilities with a VDJ recombination model fitted to out-of-frame rearrangements, and checked the results against IGoR. Hypergeometric tests were used in a later analysis to score TCR-TCR, TCR-HLA and TCR-CMV co-occurrence, with a repertoire-size bias correction applied to the TCR pairs. To estimate false discovery rates, a later analysis permuted the HLA or CMV assignments 20 times. A later analysis grouped co-occurring TCRs with DBSCAN, adding TCRdist sequence similarity when clustering within HLA-allele-positive subsets. Co-occurrence clustering excluded repertoires with fewer than 30,000 or more than 120,000 public chains, plus five with anomalous nucleotide sharing. TCRdb provides this immuneACCESS table in a form limited to in-frame rearrangements. Some clones are lacking; in checked studies, under half of them reflect an unresolved V gene, and why the rest are absent is not known. D and trimming were read from the DNA, whereas the V and J calls and clone size are those reported in that table. Across this sample there are more than 110,000 clones, with around 80% seen only once. The top ten constitute under 2.5% of the sample.

The germline V gene provides CDR1 MDHEN and CDR2 SYDVKM. V loses 5 bases, J loses 6 bases, and the germline ends lie 12 bases apart. The CDR3 numbers 13 residues from cysteine through phenylalanine. Of the read, only the CDR3 DNA is kept; its 39 bases are in frame from base 1. With regard to this clone: Its specific antigen is unknown. Base-call qualities are not available, and no considerably larger clone is one nucleotide away.

The cohort was made up of hundreds of healthy bone marrow donors. At the time of sampling, all cohort members were nominally healthy, though unrecorded immune exposures were likely present. The donor tested CMV seronegative and was one of the 352 seronegative cohort members. Each donor provided a peripheral blood sample, and peripheral blood mononuclear cells were used for TCR beta sequencing. Genomic DNA was extracted from the blood cell samples with the Qiagen DNeasy Blood Extraction Kit. Sequenced input: PBMCs. Recombination connected TRBV28 to TRBJ2-3; a tentative D match to TRBD2 spans 6 bases. This TCR derives from a young man in good health and CMV-seronegative. The CDR3 amino acid sequence is: CASSTSLPDTQYF. The nucleotides are TGTGCCAGCAGTACTAGCCTCCCGGATACGCAGTATTTT.